This T cell receptor beta chain originates from a study of control samples from healthy donors and cancer patients. CDR3 length equals 13 residues. CDR1 is MNHEY and CDR2 is SMNVEV in the germline V gene (reference sequence). Trimming left V 3 bases short and J 2 bases short, with 8 bases between. This table comes from immunoSEQ multiplex PCR, and its TCRdb copy is limited to in-frame clones, with some not included. The data contain roughly 200,000 clones, 91% of them seen just once; the ten biggest clones take up approximately 1.8%. The source of this sequence is a man aged 25 to 40 in good health. The V call is TRBV27, the J call TRBJ2-7, with D maybe TRBD1 (6 bases). Specimen: blood. The CDR3 DNA follows: TGTGCCAGCAGTTTTGGACAGCCCTACGAGCAGTACTTC. Its translation is CASSFGQPYEQYF.